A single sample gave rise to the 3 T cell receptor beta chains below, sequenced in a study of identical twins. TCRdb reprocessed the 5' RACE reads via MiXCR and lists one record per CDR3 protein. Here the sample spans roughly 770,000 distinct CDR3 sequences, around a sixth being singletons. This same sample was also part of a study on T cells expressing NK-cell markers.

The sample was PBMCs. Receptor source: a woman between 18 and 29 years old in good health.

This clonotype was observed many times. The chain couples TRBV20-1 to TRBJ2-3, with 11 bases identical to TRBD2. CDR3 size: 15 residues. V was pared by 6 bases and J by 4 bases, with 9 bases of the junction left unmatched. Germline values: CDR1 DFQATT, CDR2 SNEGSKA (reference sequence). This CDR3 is CSARTLAGGPDTQYF. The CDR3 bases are TGCAGTGCACGTACGCTAGCGGGGGGCCCAGATACGCAGTATTTT.

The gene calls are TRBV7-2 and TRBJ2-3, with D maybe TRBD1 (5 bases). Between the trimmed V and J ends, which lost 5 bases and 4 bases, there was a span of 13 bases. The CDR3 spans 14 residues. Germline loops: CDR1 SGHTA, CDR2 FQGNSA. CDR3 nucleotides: TGTGCCAGCAGCCGAAGTGCCAGGGCAGATACGCAGTATTTT. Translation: CASSRSARADTQYF. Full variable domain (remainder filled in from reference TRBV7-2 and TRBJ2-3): GAGVSQSPSNKVTEKGKDVELRCDPISGHTALYWYRQSLGQGLEFLIYFQGNSAPDKSGLPSDRFSAERTGGSVSTLTIQRTQQEDSAVYLCASSRSARADTQYFGPGTRLTVL.

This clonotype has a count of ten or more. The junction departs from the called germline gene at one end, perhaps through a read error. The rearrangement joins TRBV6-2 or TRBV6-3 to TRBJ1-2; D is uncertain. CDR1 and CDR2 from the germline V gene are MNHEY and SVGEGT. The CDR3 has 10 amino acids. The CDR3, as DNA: TGTGCCAGCAGCTACTATGGCTACACCTTC. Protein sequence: CASSYYGYTF.